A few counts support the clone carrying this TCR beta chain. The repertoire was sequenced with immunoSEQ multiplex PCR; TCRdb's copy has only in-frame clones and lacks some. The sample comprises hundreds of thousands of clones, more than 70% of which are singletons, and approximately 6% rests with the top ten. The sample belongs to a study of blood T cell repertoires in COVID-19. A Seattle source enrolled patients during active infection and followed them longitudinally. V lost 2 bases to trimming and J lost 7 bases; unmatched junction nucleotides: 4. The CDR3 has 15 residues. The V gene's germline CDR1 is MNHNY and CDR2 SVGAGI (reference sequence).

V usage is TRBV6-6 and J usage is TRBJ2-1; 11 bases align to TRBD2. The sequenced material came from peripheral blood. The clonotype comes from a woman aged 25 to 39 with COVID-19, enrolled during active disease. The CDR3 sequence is CASSYVLAGGNEQFF. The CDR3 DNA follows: TGTGCCAGCAGTTACGTGCTAGCGGGAGGAAATGAGCAGTTCTTC.